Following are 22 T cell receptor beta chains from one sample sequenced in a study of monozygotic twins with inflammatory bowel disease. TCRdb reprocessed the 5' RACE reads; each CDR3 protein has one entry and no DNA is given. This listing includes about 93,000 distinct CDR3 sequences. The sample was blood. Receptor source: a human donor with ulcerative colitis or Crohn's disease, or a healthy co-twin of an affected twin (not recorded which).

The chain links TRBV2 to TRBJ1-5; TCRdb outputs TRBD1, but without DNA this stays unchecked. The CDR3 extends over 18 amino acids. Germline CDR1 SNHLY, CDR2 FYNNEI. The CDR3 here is CASSGGGTFSVSNQPQHF.

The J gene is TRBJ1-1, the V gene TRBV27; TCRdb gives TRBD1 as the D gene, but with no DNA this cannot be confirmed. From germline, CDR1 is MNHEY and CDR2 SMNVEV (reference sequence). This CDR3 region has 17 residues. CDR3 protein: CATSEDLYRDLNTEAFF.

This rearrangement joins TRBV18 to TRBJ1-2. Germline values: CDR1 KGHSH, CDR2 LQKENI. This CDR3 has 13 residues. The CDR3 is CASSPTGFIGYTF.

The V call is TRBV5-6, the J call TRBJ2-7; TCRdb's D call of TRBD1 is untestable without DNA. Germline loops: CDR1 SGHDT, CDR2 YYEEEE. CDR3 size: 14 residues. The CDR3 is CASSLSRVGREQYF.

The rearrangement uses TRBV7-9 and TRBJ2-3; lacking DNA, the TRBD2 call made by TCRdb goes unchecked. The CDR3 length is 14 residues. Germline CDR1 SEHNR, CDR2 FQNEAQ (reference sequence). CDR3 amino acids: CASRRGRGTDTQYF.

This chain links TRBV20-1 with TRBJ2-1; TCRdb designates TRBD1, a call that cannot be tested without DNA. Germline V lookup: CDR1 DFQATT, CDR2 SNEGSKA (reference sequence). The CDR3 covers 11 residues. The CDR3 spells CSALQGNEQFF.

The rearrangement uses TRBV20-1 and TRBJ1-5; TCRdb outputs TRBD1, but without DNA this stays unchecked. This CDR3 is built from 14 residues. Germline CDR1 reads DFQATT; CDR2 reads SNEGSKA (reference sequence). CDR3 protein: CSARPRTDNQPQHF.

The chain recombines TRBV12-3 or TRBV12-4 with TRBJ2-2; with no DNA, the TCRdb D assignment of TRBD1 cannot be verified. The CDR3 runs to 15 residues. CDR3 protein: CASGGPDSNTGELFF.

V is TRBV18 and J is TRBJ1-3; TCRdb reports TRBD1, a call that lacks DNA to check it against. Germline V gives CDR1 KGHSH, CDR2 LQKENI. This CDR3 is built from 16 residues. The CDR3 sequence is CASSPPQAPSGNTIYF.

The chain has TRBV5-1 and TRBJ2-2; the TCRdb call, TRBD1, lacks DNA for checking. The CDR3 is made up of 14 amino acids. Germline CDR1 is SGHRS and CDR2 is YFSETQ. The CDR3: CASETGAVAGELFF.

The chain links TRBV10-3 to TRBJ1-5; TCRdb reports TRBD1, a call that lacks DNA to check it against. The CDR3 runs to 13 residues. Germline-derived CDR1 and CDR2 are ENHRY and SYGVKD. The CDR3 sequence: CAISEQGSQPQHF.

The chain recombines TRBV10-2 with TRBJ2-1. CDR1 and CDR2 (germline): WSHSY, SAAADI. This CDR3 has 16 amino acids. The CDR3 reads CASSDRSVWLYNEQFF.

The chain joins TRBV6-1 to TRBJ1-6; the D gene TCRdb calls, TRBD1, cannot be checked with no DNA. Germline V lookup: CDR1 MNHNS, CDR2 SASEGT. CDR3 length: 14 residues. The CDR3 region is CASRRDTYNSPLHF.

CDR3 sequence: CASSTGMSNQPQHF. The rearrangement uses TRBV5-6 and TRBJ1-5; the TRBD1 assignment by TCRdb is unverifiable without DNA. The CDR3 has 14 amino acids. Germline lookup yields CDR1 SGHDT and CDR2 YYEEEE. The complete variable domain, with remaining parts taken from reference TRBV5-6 and TRBJ1-5, reads DAGVTQSPTHLIKTRGQQVTLRCSPKSGHDTVSWYQQALGQGPQFIFQYYEEEERQRGNFPDRFSGHQFPNYSSELNVNALLLGDSALYLCASSTGMSNQPQHFGDGTRLSIL.

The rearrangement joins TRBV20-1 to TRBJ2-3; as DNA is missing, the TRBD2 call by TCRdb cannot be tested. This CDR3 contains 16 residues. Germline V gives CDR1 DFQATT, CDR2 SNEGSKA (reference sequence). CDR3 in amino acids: CSGWASGKTSTDTQYF.

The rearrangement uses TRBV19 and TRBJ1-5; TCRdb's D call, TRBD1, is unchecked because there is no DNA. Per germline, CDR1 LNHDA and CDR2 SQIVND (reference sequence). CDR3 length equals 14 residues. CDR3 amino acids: CASREDRQNQPQHF.

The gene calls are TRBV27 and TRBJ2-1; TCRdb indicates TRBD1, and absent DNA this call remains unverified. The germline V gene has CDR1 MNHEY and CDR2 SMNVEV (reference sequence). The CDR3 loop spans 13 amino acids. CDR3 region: CASSPNQEGGQFF.

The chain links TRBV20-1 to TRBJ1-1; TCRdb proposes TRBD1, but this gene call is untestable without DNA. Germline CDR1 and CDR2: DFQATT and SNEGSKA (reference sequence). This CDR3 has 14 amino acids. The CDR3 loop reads CSAQQGTGATEAFF.

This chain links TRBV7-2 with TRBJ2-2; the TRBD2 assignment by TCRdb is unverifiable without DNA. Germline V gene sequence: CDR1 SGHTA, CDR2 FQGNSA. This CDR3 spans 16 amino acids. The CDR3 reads CASSLELAGNTGELFF.

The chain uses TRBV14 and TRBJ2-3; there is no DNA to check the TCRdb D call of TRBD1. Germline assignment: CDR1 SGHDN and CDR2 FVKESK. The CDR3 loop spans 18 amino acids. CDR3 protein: CASSPEVGGCGCTDTQYF.

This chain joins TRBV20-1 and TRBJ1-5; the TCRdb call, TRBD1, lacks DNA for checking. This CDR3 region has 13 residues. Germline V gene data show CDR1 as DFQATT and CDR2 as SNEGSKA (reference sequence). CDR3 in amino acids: CSATGTVGQPQHF.

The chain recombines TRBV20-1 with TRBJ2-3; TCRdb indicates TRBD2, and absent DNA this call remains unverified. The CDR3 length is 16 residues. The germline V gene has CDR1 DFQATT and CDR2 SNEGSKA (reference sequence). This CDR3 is CSARGVTAGRTDTQYF.